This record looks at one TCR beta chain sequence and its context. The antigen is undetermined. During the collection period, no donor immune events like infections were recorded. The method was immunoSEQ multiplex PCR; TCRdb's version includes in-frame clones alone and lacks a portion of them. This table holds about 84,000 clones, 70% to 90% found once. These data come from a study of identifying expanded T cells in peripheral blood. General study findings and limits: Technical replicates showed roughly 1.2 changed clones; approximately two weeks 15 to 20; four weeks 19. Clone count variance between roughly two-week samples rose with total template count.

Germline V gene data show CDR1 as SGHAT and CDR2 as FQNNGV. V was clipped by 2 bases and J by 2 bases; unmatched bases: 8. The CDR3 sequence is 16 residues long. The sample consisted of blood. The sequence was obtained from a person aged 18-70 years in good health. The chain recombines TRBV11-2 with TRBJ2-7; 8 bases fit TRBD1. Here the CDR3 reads CASSLKFRGPPYEQYF. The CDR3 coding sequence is TGTGCCAGCAGCTTAAAGTTCAGGGGGCCCCCCTACGAGCAGTACTTC. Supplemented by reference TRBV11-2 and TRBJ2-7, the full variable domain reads EAGVAQSPRYKIIEKRQSVAFWCNPISGHATLYWYQQILGQGPKLLIQFQNNGVVDDSQLPKDRFSAERLKGVDSTLKIQPAKLEDSAVYLCASSLKFRGPPYEQYFGPGTRLTVT.